This is a list of T cell receptor beta chains from one sample in a study of blood T cell repertoires in COVID-19. The assay was immunoSEQ multiplex PCR, and TCRdb's table has in-frame clones only and misses some. Of roughly 300,000 clones in the sample, 90% were seen once. Sequenced input: PBMCs or T cells enriched from blood (not recorded which). The source of these receptors is a woman aged 30 to 39 who had recovered from COVID-19. Both conserved end residues are trimmed from each CDR3.

J,V,CDR3
TRBJ2-7,TRBV4-1,ASSQDTSGSSYEQY
TRBJ2-2,TRBV9,ASEAGQGEHGELF
TRBJ1-5,TRBV5-8,ASSGGTGVNQPQH
TRBJ1-1,TRBV10-3,AISDIPTGRTEAF
TRBJ2-1,TRBV6-1,ASSEGGDREYNEQF
TRBJ2-5,TRBV12-3/TRBV12-4,ASSPTRDRDRY
TRBJ2-7,TRBV3-1/TRBV3-2,ASSLAGLGEQY
TRBJ2-5,TRBV6-2/TRBV6-3,ASSSLAGEETQY
TRBJ2-1,TRBV24-1,ATGLAGGNEQF
TRBJ2-7,TRBV6-6,ASSRILLEGQGTYEQY
TRBJ2-1,TRBV19,ASSMGSGGQAGRNNEQF
TRBJ2-5,TRBV14,ASSSSGSIQETQY
TRBJ2-1,TRBV4-1,ASSQEGSGKVDEQF
TRBJ2-1,TRBV5-4,ASSLGGNEQF
TRBJ2-7,TRBV28,ASSLTGQGRVEQY
TRBJ2-2,TRBV30,AWSPPNTGELF
TRBJ2-3,TRBV7-8,ASSLRPQGADTQY
TRBJ2-2,TRBV6-1,ASSDWPLQGGELF
TRBJ2-7,TRBV9,ASSARGGAGYEQY
TRBJ2-1,TRBV12-5,ASGPSSYNEQF
TRBJ1-6,TRBV9,ASSVEHRGLA
TRBJ2-1,TRBV7-6,ASSLNRVTYNEQF
TRBJ1-4,TRBV10-3,AIGSVTNEKLF
TRBJ2-5,TRBV28,ASIGARETQY
TRBJ2-7,TRBV6-1,ASSEGAGPSYEQY
TRBJ2-4,TRBV21-1,ASRPIDRDKNIQY
TRBJ1-6,TRBV28,ASSFQNSPLH
TRBJ2-7,TRBV7-8,ASSSGGLAGAYEQY
TRBJ1-2,TRBV4-1,ASSASGGNYGYT
TRBJ2-1,TRBV11-2,ASSSQTGGLNNEQF
TRBJ1-5,TRBV29-1,SVDGGEGTNQPQH
TRBJ2-7,TRBV10-3,AISQNSDSYEQY
TRBJ1-3,TRBV5-6,ASSYVDRPGNTIY
TRBJ2-1,TRBV4-1,ASSQPRTSGRNKEQF
TRBJ1-1,TRBV27,ASSLGQARNTEAF
TRBJ1-6,TRBV27,ASSLNGRSYNSPLH
TRBJ1-2,TRBV28,ASSLRSSGAANYGYT
TRBJ2-7,TRBV7-9,ASNPLTGAESYEQY
TRBJ1-3,TRBV5-1,ASSRGSGNTIY
TRBJ2-5,TRBV7-2,ASSLANRRETQY